The T cell receptor beta chain under discussion was sequenced for a study of Ad26.COV2.S vaccination and SARS-CoV-2 variants. The CDR3 loop spans 17 amino acids. Germline V gives CDR1 SGHVS, CDR2 FQNEAQ. Unmatched junction bases numbered 17, after V lost 5 bases and J lost 9 bases. Clones were read by immunoSEQ multiplex PCR, and TCRdb kept only the in-frame ones, dropping some. The sample holds about 87,000 clones; more than 70% are singletons and the top ten take around a sixth. Study results and caveats: An underestimation of total T cell responses may have resulted from the TCR breadth and depth analyses. Researchers reported similar non-spike TCR breadth in vaccine and placebo recipients. Compared with placebo recipients, vaccine recipients had higher spike-specific TCR breadth. Substantial post-vaccination breadth of spike-specific CD8+ and CD4+ T cell responses was reported.

To note about this clone: Its antigen is not known.

This rearrangement joins TRBV7-8 to TRBJ2-1, with TRBD2 identical over 9 bases. The sequenced sample was peripheral blood, obtained after recovery from COVID-19. This TCR came from a human donor who had recovered from COVID-19. For the CDR3, the DNA is TGTGCCAGCAGCCGAGAAATAGGAGCGGGAGGATCACTTGAGCAGTTCTTC. It is translated as CASSREIGAGGSLEQFF.